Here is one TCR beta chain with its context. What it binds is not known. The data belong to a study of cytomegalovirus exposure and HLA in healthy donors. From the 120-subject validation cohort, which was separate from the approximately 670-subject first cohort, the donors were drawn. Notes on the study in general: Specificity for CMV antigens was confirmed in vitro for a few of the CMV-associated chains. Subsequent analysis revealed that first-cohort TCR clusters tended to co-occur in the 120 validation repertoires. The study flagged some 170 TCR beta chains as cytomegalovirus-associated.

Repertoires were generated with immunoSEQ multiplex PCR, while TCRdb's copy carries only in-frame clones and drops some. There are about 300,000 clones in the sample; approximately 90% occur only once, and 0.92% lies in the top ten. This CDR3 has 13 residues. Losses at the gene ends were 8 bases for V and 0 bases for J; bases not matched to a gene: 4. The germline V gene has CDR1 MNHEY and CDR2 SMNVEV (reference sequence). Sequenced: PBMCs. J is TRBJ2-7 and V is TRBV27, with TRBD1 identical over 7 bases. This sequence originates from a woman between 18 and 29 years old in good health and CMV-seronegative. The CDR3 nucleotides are TGTGCCAGCGGACGGGACAGCTCCTACGAGCAGTACTTC. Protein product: CASGRDSSYEQYF.